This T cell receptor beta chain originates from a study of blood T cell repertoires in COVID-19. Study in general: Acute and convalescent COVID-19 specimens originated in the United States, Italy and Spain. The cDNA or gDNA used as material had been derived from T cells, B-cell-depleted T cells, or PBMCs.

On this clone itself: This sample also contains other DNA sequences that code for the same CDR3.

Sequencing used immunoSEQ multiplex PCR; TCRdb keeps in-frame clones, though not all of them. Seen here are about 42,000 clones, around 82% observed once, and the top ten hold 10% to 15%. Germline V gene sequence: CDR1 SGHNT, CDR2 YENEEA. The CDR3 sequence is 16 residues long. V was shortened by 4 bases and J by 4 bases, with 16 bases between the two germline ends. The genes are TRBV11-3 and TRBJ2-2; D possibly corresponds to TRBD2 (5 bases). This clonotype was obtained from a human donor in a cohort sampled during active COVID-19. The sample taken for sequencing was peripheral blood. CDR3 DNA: TGTGCCAGCAGCTCGCCAGGAGGTAGAGGCACCGGGGAGCTGTTTTTT. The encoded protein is CASSSPGGRGTGELFF.